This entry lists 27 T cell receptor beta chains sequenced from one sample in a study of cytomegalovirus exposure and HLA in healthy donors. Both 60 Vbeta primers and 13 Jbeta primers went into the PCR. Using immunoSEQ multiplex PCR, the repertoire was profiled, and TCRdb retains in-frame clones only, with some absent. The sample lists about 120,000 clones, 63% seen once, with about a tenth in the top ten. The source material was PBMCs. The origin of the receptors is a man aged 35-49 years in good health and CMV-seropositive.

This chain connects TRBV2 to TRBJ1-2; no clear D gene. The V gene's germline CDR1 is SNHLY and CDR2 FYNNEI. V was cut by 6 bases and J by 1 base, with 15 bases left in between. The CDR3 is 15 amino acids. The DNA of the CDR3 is TGTGCCAGCAGCTCGGCGGGGAGTTTTAACTATGGCTACACCTTC. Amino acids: CASSSAGSFNYGYTF.

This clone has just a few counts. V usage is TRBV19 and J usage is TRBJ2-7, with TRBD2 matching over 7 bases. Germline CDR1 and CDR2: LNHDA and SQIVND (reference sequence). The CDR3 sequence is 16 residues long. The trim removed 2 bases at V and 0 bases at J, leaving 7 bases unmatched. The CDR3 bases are TGTGCCAGTAGTATAAGGAGCGAGCGGGACTCCTACGAGCAGTACTTC. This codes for CASSIRSERDSYEQYF.

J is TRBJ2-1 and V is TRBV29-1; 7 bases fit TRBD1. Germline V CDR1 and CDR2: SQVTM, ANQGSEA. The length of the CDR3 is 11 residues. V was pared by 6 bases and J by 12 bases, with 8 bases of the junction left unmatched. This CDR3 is CSVAHDRVQFF. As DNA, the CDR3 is TGCAGCGTGGCCCACGACAGGGTGCAGTTCTTC.

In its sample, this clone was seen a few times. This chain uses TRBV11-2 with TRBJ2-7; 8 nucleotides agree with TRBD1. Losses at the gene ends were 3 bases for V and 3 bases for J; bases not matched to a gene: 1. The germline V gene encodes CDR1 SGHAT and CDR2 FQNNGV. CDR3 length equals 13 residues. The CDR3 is CASSLGQDYEQYF. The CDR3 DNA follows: TGTGCCAGCAGCTTGGGACAGGACTACGAGCAGTACTTC.

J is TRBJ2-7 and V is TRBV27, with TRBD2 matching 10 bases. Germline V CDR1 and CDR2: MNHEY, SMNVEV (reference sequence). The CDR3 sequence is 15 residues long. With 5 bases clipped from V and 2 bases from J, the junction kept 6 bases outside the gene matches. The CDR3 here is CASSLTSGATYEQYF. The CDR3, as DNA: TGTGCCAGCAGTCTTACTAGCGGGGCGACCTACGAGCAGTACTTC.

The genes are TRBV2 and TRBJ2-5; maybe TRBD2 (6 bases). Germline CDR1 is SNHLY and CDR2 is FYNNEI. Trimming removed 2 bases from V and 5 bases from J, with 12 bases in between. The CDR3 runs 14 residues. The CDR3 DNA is TGTGCCAGCAGTGAATGGGCGGGGTCGGAGACCCAGTACTTC. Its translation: CASSEWAGSETQYF.

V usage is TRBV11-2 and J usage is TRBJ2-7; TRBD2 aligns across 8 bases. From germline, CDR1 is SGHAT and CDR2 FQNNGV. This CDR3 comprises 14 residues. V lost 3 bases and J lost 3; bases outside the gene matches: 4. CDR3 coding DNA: TGTGCCAGCAGCTTCGGGAGGGCCAACTACGAGCAGTACTTC. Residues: CASSFGRANYEQYF.

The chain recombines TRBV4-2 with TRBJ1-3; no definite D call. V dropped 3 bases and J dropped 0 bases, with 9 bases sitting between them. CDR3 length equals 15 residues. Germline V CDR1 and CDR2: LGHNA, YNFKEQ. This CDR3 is CASSQLFPSGNTIYF. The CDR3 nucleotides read TGTGCCAGCAGCCAGCTATTTCCCTCTGGAAACACCATATATTTT.

Written as DNA, the CDR3 is TGCGCCAGCTACTCACAGGCGGACACTGAAGCTTTCTTT. Its protein is CASYSQADTEAFF. This chain uses TRBV5-1 with TRBJ1-1; maybe TRBD1 (5 bases). Between the trimmed V and J ends, which lost 7 bases and 3 bases, there was a span of 13 bases. This CDR3 is 13 amino acids long. Germline values: CDR1 SGHRS, CDR2 YFSETQ. Based on the CDR3 plus reference TRBV5-1 and TRBJ1-1, the full variable domain is KAGVTQTPRYLIKTRGQQVTLSCSPISGHRSVSWYQQTPGQGLQFLFEYFSETQRNKGNFPGRFSGRQFSNSRSEMNVSTLELGDSALYLCASYSQADTEAFFGQGTRLTVV.

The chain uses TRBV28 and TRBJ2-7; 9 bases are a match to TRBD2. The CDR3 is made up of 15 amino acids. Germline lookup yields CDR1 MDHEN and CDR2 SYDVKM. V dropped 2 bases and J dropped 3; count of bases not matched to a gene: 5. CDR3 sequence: CASSLRLAGSYEQYF. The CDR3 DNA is TGTGCCAGCAGTTTAAGGCTAGCGGGAAGCTACGAGCAGTACTTC.

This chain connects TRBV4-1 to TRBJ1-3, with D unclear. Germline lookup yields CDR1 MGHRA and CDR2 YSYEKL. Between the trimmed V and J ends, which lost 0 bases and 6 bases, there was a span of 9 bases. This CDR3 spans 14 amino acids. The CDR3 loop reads CASSQDQFANTIYF. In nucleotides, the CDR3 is TGCGCCAGCAGCCAAGATCAGTTTGCAAACACCATATATTTT.

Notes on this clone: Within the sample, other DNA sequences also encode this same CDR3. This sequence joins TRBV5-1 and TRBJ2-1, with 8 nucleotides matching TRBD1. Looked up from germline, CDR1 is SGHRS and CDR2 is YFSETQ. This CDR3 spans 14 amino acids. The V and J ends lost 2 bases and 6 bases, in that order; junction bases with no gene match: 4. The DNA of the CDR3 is TGCGCCAGCAGCTTCGGGACAGGAGGCAATGAGCAGTTCTTC. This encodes CASSFGTGGNEQFF.

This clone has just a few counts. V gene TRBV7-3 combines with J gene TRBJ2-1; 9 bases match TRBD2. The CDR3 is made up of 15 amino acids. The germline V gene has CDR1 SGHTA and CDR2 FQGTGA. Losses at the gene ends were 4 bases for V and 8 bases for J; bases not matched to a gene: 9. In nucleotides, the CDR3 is TGTGCCAGCAGCTCAAGGGCGGGAGGGCGCGATGAGCAGTTCTTC. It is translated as CASSSRAGGRDEQFF.

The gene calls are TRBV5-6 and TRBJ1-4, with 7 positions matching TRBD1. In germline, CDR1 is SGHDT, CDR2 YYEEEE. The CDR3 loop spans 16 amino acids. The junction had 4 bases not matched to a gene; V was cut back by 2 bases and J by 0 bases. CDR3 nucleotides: TGTGCCAGCAGCTTAGGGCAGGGGGCAACTAATGAAAAACTGTTTTTT. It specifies CASSLGQGATNEKLFF.

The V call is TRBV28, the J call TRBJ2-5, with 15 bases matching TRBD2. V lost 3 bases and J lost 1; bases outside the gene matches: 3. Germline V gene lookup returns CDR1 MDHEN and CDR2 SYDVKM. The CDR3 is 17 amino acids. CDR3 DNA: TGTGCCAGCAGTTTCCCGGGACTAGCGGGAGGCCAAGAGACCCAGTACTTC. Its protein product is CASSFPGLAGGQETQYF.

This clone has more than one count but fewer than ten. The CDR3 loop reads CASSQSSGSYEQYF. Here the CDR3 DNA reads TGCGCCAGCAGCCAGTCTAGCGGGAGCTACGAGCAGTACTTC. The chain couples TRBV5-1 to TRBJ2-7, with 10 bases that match TRBD2. Germline V gives CDR1 SGHRS, CDR2 YFSETQ. The CDR3 totals 14 residues. The ends lost 4 bases at V and 3 bases at J; junction bases unmatched: 4.

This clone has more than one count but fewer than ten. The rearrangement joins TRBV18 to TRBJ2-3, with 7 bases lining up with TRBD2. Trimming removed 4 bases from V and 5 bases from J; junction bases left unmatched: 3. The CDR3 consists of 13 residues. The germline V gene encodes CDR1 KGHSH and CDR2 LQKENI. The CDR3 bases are TGTGCCAGCTCACTCACTAGCGTAGATACGCAGTATTTT. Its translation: CASSLTSVDTQYF.

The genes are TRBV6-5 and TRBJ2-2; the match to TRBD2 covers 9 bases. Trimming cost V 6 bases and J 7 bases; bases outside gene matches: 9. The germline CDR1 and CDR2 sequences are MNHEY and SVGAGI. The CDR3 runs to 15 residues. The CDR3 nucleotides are TGTGCCAGCAGAACCGGGACTAGCTATCGCGGGGAGCTGTTTTTT. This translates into CASRTGTSYRGELFF.

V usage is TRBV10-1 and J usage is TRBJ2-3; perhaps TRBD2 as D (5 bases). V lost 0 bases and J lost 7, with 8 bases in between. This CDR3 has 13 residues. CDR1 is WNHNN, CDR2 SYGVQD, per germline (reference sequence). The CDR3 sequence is CASSESTGNTQYF. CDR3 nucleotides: TGCGCCAGCAGTGAGTCGACGGGGAATACGCAGTATTTT.

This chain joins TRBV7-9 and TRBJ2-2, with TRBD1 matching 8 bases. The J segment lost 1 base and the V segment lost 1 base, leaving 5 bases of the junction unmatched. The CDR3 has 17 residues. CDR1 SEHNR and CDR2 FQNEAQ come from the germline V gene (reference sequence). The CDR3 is CASSLVKTGVNTGELFF. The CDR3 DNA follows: TGTGCCAGCAGCTTAGTGAAGACAGGGGTGAACACCGGGGAGCTGTTTTTT.

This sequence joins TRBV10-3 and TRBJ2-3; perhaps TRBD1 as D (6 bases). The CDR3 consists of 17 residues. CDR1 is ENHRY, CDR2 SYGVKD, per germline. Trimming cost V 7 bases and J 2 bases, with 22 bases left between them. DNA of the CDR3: TGTGCCATCACCCCCGTACAGGGCCCACGAGACACAGATACGCAGTATTTT. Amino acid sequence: CAITPVQGPRDTDTQYF.

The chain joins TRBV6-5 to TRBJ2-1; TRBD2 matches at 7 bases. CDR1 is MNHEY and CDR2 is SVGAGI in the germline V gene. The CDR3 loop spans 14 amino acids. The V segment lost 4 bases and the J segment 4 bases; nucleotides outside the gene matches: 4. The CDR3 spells CASSSSGTYNEQFF. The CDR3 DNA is TGTGCCAGCAGTTCGAGCGGGACTTACAATGAGCAGTTCTTC.

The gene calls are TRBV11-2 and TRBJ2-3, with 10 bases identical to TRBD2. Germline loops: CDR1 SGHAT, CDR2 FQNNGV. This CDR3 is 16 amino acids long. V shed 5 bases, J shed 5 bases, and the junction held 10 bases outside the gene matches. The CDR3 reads CASSHGLAASLDTQYF. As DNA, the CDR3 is TGTGCCAGCAGCCACGGACTAGCGGCGTCGTTAGATACGCAGTATTTT.

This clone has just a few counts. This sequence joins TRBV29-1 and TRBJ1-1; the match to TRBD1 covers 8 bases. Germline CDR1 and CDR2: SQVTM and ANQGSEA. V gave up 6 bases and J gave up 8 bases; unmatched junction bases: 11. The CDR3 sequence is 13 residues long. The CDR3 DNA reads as TGCAGCGTGAGCGACAGGGGATTGAAAGAAGCTTTCTTT. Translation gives CSVSDRGLKEAFF.

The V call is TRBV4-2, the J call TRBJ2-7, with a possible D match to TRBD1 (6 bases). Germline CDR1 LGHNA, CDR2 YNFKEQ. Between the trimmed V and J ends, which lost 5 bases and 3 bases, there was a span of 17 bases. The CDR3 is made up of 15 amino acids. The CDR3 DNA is TGTGCCAGCAGCATTAGTCCAGGGGTCGGCTACGAGCAGTACTTC. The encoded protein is CASSISPGVGYEQYF.

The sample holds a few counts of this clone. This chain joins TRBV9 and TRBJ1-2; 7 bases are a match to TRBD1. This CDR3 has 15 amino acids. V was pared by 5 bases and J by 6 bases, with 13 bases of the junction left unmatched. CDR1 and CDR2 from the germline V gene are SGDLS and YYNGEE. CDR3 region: CASRAGDSLPDGYTF. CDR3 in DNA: TGTGCCAGCAGGGCTGGGGACAGCCTTCCCGATGGCTACACCTTC.

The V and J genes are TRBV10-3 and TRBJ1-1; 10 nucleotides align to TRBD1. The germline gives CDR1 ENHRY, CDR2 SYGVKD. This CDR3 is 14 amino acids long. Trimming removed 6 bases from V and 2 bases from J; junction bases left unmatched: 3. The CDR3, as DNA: TGTGCCATCAGGAGACAGGGGGCAAACACTGAAGCTTTCTTT. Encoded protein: CAIRRQGANTEAFF.